These 11 T cell receptor beta chains originate from one sample sequenced in a study of CD8 T cells in Susac syndrome. When the RNA was reverse transcribed, random hexamers were used with an input of 0.5 to 1 ug. TCRdb re-called the immunoSEQ multiplex PCR reads through MiXCR, storing one row per CDR3 protein. Of fewer than 150,000 distinct CDR3 sequences listed, 91% are singletons. Sequencing was performed on CD8+ T cells from PBMCs. The receptors originated from a human donor with multiple sclerosis.

This clonotype was counted a single time. This chain connects TRBV5-6 to TRBJ2-7; TRBD1 matches 9 bases. V was clipped by 3 bases and J by 0 bases; unmatched bases: 4. The germline CDR1 and CDR2 sequences are SGHDT and YYEEEE. This CDR3 region has 15 residues. CDR3 bases: TGTGCCAGCAGCTGGGGACAGGGCATCTCCTACGAGCAGTACTTC. This translates into CASSWGQGISYEQYF.

This rearrangement joins TRBV29-1 to TRBJ2-1, with 13 bases that match TRBD2. There are 18 residues in the CDR3. Germline CDR1 is SQVTM and CDR2 is ANQGSEA. J gave up 0 bases and V 7 bases, and 12 bases lay outside the gene matches. The CDR3 protein is CSATGLAGAPSSYNEQFF. As DNA, the CDR3 is TGCAGCGCCACCGGACTAGCGGGAGCGCCAAGCTCCTACAATGAGCAGTTCTTC.

The chain carries TRBV12-3 or TRBV12-4 and TRBJ2-3, with D possibly TRBD2 on 5 matching bases. Trimming shortened V by 8 bases and J by 2 bases, and 23 bases separated the two germline ends. The CDR3 length is 17 residues. This CDR3 is CASSPSSFPTLTDTQYF. The CDR3 nucleotides are TGTGCCAGCTCCCCATCTAGCTTCCCAACTCTCACAGATACGCAGTATTTT.

This chain links TRBV5-8 with TRBJ2-7, with a possible D match to TRBD1 (5 bases). Germline V CDR1 and CDR2: SGHTS, YDEGEE. CDR3 length: 12 residues. Trimming took 5 bases from V and 5 from J, leaving 11 bases between them. CDR3 amino acids: CASSERGHEQYF. The CDR3 DNA sequence: TGTGCCAGCAGTGAAAGGGGCCACGAGCAGTACTTC.

This clonotype has just a few counts. This rearrangement joins TRBV4-1 to TRBJ2-4; D is tentatively TRBD1 or TRBD2 (5 bases each). Germline CDR1 MGHRA, CDR2 YSYEKL. V lost 1 base and J 8 bases, leaving 12 bases between the germline ends. This CDR3 contains 14 residues. CDR3: CASSQGTLRDIQYF. In DNA, the CDR3 is TGCGCCAGCAGCCAAGGGACTCTCAGGGACATTCAGTACTTC.

The chain carries TRBV3-1 and TRBJ2-1; the D gene is possibly TRBD1 (6 bases). Germline lookup yields CDR1 LGHDT and CDR2 YNNKEL (reference sequence). The CDR3 is made up of 17 amino acids. Trimming shortened V by 0 bases and J by 8 bases, and 20 bases separated the two germline ends. The CDR3 DNA reads as TGTGCCAGCAGCCAAGATGAGATGGGGGCCGAAGTTGATGAGCAGTTCTTC. This sequence encodes CASSQDEMGAEVDEQFF.

This chain links TRBV9 with TRBJ1-5; 9 nucleotides align to TRBD1. Germline V gene data show CDR1 as SGDLS and CDR2 as YYNGEE. J gave up 7 bases and V 4 bases, and 6 bases lay outside the gene matches. The CDR3 has 14 residues. CDR3 nucleotides: TGTGCCAGCAGCACACAGGGGGCTGGGCAGCCCCAGCATTTT. Translating gives CASSTQGAGQPQHF. The entire variable domain, with the rest obtained from reference TRBV9 and TRBJ1-5, is as follows: DSGVTQTPKHLITATGQRVTLRCSPRSGDLSVYWYQQSLDQGLQFLIQYYNGEERAKGNILERFSAQQFPDLHSELNLSSLELGDSALYFCASSTQGAGQPQHFGDGTRLSIL.

The chain couples TRBV20-1 to TRBJ2-6; perhaps TRBD2 as D (5 bases). The V gene lost 3 bases and the J gene lost 0 bases, with 15 bases spanning the gap. The CDR3 has 17 residues. Germline V CDR1 and CDR2: DFQATT, SNEGSKA (reference sequence). CDR3 nucleotide sequence: TGCAGTGCTAGTCCCTCGGGAAGTTCCTCTGGGGCCAACGTCCTGACTTTC. Encoded protein: CSASPSGSSSGANVLTF.

The sample holds a few counts of this clonotype. The V and J genes are TRBV7-2 and TRBJ2-7, with TRBD2 matching 9 bases. The CDR3 runs to 15 residues. V was clipped by 3 bases and J by 0 bases; unmatched bases: 3. CDR1 and CDR2 (germline): SGHTA, FQGNSA. The CDR3 region has the DNA TGTGCCAGCAGCTTTAGCGGGAGAACCTCCTACGAGCAGTACTTC. Protein sequence: CASSFSGRTSYEQYF.

The rearrangement joins TRBV20-1 to TRBJ2-7; 9 bases align to TRBD2. The CDR3 has 15 residues. Germline V lookup: CDR1 DFQATT, CDR2 SNEGSKA (reference sequence). J lost 3 bases, V lost 0 bases, and 6 bases had no gene match. CDR3 loop: CSARDLEREVYEQYF. The CDR3 nucleotides read TGCAGTGCTAGAGATCTGGAGCGGGAGGTCTACGAGCAGTACTTC.

This chain connects TRBV7-9 to TRBJ1-4; D may be TRBD1 (6 bases). The germline V and J ends were trimmed by 5 bases and 3 bases, with 16 bases remaining between them. Germline V gives CDR1 SEHNR, CDR2 FQNEAQ (reference sequence). The CDR3 covers 16 residues. CDR3 nucleotide sequence: TGTGCCAGCAGCCCAAGTGGGGGCAGAGCTAATGAAAAACTGTTTTTT. Encoded protein: CASSPSGGRANEKLFF.